The clone carrying this T cell receptor beta chain was detected many times. The target antigen is unknown. This entry belongs to a study of T-cell reconstitution after alpha-beta-depleted transplantation in children. Study observations and caveats: Newly produced T cells mostly accounted for T-cell counts and diversity one year post-transplant. Several hundred expanded graft clones reportedly supplied alpha-beta T cells about two months after transplant.

The library targeted TCRbeta and was prepared with unique molecular identifiers. TCRdb recomputed calls from the PCR reads with MiXCR, one row per CDR3 protein. The sample has fewer than 350,000 distinct CDR3 sequences, 9.5% to 13% seen once. Sequenced here: peripheral blood, sampled 180 days after TCRalphabeta/CD19-depleted stem cell transplant. This receptor was identified in a male patient aged 2-9 years who had a stem cell transplant for chronic granulomatous disease, so the T cells may come from the graft donor.

CDR3 region: CASSEVGGQQPQHF. The DNA of the CDR3 is TGTGCCAGCAGTGAAGTTGGAGGCCAGCAGCCCCAGCATTTT. The chain couples TRBV6-1 to TRBJ1-5; unclear D gene. CDR3 length: 14 amino acids. The V gene lost 1 base and the J gene lost 7 bases, with 11 bases spanning the gap. Germline assignment: CDR1 MNHNS and CDR2 SASEGT.